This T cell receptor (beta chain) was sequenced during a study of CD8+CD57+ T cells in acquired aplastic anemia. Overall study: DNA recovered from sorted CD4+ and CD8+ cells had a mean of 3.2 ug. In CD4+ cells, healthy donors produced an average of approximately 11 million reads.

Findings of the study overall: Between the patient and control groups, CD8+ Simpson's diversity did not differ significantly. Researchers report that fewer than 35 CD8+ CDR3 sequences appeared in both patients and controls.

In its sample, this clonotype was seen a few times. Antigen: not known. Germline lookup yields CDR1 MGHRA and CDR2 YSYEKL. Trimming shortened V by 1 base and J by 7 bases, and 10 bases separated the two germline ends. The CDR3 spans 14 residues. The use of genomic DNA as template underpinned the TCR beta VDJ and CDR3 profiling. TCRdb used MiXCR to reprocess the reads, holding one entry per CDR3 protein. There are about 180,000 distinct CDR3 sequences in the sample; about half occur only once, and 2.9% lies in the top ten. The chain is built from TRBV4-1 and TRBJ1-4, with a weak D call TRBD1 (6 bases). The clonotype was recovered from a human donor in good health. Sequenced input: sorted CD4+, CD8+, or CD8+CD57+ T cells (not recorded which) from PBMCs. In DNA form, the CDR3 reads TGCGCCAGCAGCCAAGGAGGGGGTGGTGAAAAACTGTTTTTT. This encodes CASSQGGGGEKLFF.